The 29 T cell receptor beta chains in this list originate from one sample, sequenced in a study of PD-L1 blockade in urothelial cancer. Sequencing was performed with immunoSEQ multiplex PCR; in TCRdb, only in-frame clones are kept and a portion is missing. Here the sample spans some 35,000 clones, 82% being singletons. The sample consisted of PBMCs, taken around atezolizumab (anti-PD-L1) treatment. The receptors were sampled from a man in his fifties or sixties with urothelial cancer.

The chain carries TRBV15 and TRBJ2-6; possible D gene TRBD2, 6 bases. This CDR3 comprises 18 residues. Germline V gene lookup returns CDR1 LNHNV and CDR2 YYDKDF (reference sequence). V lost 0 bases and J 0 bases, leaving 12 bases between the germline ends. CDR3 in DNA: TGTGCCACCAGCAGAGATCTGCGGGGAAGCTCTGGGGCCAACGTCCTGACTTTC. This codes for CATSRDLRGSSGANVLTF.

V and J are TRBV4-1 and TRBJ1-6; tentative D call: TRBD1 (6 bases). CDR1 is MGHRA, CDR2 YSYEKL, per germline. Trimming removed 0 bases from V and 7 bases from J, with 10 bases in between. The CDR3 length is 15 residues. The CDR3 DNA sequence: TGCGCCAGCAGCCAAGAACAGGGTCTGAATTCACCCCTCCACTTT. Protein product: CASSQEQGLNSPLHF.

In nucleotides, the CDR3 is TGTGCCAGCAGCTTAGCATCTTTACAGGTCAATTCACCCCTCCACTTT. It translates to CASSLASLQVNSPLHF. The rearrangement links TRBV7-2 to TRBJ1-6; TRBD1 is a possible D gene (5 bases). The CDR3 contains 16 residues. Germline CDR1 reads SGHTA; CDR2 reads FQGNSA. Trimming shortened V by 0 bases and J by 7 bases, and 13 bases separated the two germline ends.

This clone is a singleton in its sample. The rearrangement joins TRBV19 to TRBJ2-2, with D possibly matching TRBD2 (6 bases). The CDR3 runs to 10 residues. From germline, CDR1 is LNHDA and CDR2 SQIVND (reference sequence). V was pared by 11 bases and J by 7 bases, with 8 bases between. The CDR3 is CAGTYGELFF. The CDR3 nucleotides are TGTGCCGGGACTTACGGGGAGCTGTTTTTT.

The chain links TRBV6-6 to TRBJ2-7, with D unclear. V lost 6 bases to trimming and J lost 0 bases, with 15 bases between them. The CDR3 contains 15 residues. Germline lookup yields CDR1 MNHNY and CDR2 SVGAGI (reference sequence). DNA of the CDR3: TGTGCCAGCAGCCGAACTATGACGGGCTCCTACGAGCAGTACTTC. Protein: CASSRTMTGSYEQYF.

The CDR3 bases are TGTGCCAGCAGCTTAGAGGCAGGGTACCAAGAGACCCAGTACTTC. Translation: CASSLEAGYQETQYF. The chain links TRBV7-9 to TRBJ2-5, with D possibly being TRBD1 (5 bases). This CDR3 is 15 amino acids long. CDR1 and CDR2 (germline): SEHNR, FQNEAQ (reference sequence). Trimming cost V 1 base and J 0 bases, with 9 bases left between them.

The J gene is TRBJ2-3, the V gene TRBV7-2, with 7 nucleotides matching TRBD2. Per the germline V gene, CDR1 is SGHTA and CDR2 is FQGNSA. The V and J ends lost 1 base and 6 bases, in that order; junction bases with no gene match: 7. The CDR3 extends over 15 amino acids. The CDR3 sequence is CASSLDGGEGDTQYF. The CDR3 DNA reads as TGTGCCAGCAGCTTAGATGGCGGGGAGGGGGATACGCAGTATTTT.

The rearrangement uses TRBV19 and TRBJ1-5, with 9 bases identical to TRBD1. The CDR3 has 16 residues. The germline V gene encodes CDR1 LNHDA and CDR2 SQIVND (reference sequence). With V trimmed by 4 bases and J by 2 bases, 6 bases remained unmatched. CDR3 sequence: CASSTRWDRGNQPQHF. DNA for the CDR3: TGTGCCAGTAGTACCCGTTGGGACAGGGGCAATCAGCCCCAGCATTTT.

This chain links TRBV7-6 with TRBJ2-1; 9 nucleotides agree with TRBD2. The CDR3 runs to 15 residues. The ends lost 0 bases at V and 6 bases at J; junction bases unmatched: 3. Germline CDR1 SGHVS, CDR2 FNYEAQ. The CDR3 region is CASSLAGGGANEQFF. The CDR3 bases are TGTGCCAGCAGCTTAGCCGGCGGGGGGGCCAATGAGCAGTTCTTC.

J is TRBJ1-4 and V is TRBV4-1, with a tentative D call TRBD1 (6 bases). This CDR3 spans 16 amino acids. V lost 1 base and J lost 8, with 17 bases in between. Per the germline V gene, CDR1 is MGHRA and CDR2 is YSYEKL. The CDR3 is CASSQGVLGGWEKLFF. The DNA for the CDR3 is TGCGCCAGCAGCCAAGGGGTTCTTGGGGGCTGGGAAAAACTGTTTTTT.

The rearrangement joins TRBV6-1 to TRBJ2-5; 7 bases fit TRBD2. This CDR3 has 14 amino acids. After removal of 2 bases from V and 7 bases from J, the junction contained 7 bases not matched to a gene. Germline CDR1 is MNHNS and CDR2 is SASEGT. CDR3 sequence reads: CASSEQTSSGTQYF. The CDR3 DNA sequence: TGTGCCAGCAGTGAACAGACTAGCTCGGGGACCCAGTACTTC.

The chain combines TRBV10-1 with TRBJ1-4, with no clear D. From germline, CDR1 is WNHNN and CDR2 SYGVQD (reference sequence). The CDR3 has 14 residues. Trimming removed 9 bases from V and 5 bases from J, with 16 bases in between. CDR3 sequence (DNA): TGCGCCAGATTCACGGGAGGGAGAAATGAAAAACTGTTTTTT. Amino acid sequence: CARFTGGRNEKLFF.

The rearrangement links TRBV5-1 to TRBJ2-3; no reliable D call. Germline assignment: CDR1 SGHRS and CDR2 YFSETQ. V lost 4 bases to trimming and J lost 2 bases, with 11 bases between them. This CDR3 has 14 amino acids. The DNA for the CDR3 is TGCGCCAGCAGCCCCGAGGTGACCACAGATACGCAGTATTTT. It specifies CASSPEVTTDTQYF.

The DNA of the CDR3 is TGTGCCAGCAGCGATACAGGGGGTTCTCACTATGGCTACACCTTC. Translated: CASSDTGGSHYGYTF. This chain joins TRBV7-9 and TRBJ1-2, with 8 bases identical to TRBD1. This CDR3 comprises 15 residues. V dropped 5 bases and J dropped 3; count of bases not matched to a gene: 8. CDR1 and CDR2 from the germline V gene are SEHNR and FQNEAQ (reference sequence).

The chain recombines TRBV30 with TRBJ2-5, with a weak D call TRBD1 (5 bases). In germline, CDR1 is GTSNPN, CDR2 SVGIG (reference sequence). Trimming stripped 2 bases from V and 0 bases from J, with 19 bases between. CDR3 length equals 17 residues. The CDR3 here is CAWSSPLGAKHQETQYF. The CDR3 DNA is TGTGCCTGGAGTTCTCCCTTAGGGGCAAAGCACCAAGAGACCCAGTACTTC.

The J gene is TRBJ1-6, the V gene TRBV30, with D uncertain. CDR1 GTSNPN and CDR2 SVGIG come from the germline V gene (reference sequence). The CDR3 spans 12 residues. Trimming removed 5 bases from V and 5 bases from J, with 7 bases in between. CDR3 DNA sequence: TGTGCCTGGGAACGGGATAATTCACCCCTCCACTTT. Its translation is CAWERDNSPLHF.

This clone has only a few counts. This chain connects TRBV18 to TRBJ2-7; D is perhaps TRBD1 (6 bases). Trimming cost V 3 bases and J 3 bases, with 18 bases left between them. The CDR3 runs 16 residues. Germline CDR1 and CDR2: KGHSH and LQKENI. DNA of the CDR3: TGTGCCAGCTCACCCAACGGACAGAAGGGAAGCTACGAGCAGTACTTC. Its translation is CASSPNGQKGSYEQYF.

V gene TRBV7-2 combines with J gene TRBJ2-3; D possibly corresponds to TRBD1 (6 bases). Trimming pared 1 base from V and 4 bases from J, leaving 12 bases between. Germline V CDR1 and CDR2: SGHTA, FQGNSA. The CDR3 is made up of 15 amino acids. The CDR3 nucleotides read TGTGCCAGCAGCTTAGGCCTCCCAGGGGCAGATACGCAGTATTTT. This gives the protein CASSLGLPGADTQYF.

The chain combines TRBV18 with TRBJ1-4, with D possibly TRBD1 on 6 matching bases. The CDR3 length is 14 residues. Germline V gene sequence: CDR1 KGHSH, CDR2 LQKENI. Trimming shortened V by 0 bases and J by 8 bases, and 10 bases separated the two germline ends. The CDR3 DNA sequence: TGTGCCAGCTCACCACCTGGACAGCGGGAAAAACTGTTTTTT. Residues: CASSPPGQREKLFF. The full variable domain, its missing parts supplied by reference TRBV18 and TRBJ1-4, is NAGVMQNPRHLVRRRGQEARLRCSPMKGHSHVYWYRQLPEEGLKFMVYLQKENIIDESGMPKERFSAEFPKEGPSILRIQQVVRGDSAAYFCASSPPGQREKLFFGSGTQLSVL.

The CDR3: CASSSGQGRSRAKNIQYF. The DNA of the CDR3 is TGTGCCAGCAGCTCGGGACAGGGGAGGTCCCGGGCCAAAAACATTCAGTACTTC. The chain links TRBV7-2 to TRBJ2-4; 10 bases fit TRBD1. The CDR3 is made up of 18 amino acids. After removal of 4 bases from V and 1 base from J, the junction contained 10 bases not matched to a gene. Germline V gene data show CDR1 as SGHTA and CDR2 as FQGNSA.

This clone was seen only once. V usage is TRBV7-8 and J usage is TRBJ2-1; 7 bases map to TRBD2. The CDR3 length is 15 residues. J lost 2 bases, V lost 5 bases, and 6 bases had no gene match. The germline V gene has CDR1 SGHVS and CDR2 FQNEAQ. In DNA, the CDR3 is TGTGCCAGCAGCAGGACCGCGGGAGCCTACAATGAGCAGTTCTTC. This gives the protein CASSRTAGAYNEQFF.

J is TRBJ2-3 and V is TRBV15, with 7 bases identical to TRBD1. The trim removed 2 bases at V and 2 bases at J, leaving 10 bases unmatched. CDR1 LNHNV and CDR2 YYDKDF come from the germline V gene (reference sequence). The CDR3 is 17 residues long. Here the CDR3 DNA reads TGTGCCACCAGCAGAACCCCGACAGGGAATGACACAGATACGCAGTATTTT. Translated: CATSRTPTGNDTDTQYF.

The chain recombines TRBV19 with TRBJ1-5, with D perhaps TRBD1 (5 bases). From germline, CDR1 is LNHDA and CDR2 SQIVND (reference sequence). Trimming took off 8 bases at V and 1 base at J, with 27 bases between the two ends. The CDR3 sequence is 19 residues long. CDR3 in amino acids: CASRSRWAGRFDSNQPQHF. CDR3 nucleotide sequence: TGTGCCAGTCGTTCCAGGTGGGCAGGGAGGTTTGACAGCAATCAGCCCCAGCATTTT.

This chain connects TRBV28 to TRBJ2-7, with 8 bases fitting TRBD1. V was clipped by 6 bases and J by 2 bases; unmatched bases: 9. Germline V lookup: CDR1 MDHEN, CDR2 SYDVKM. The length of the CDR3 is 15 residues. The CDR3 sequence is CASRGGGTGPYEQYF. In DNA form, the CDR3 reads TGTGCCAGCAGAGGTGGCGGGACAGGTCCCTACGAGCAGTACTTC.

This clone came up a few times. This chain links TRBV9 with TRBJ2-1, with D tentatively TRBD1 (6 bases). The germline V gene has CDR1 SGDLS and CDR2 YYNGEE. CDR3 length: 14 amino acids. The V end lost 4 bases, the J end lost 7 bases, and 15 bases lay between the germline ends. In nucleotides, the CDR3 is TGTGCCAGCAGCTTACCGGACAGATTTAATGAGCAGTTCTTC. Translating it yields CASSLPDRFNEQFF.

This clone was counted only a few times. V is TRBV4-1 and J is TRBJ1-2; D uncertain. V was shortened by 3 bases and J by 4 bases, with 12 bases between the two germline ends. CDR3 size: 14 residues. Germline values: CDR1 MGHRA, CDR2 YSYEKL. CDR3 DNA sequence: TGCGCCAGCAGCCACCCAGGAGGGAGCTATGGCTACACCTTC. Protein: CASSHPGGSYGYTF.

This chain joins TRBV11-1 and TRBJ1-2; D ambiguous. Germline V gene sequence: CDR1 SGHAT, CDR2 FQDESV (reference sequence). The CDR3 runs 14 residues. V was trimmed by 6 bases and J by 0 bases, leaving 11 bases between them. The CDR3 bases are TGTGCCAGCAGTCTAGACTCTGCTAACTATGGCTACACCTTC. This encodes CASSLDSANYGYTF.

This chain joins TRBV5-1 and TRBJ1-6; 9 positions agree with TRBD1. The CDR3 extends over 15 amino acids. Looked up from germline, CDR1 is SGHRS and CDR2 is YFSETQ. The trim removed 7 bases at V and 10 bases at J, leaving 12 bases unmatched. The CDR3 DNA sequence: TGCGCCAGCTCCCAAACAGGGGGCTTCGAGTCACCCCTCCACTTT. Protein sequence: CASSQTGGFESPLHF.

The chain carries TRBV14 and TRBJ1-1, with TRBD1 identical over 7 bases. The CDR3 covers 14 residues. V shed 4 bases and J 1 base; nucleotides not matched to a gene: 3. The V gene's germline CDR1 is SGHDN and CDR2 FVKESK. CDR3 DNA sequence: TGTGCCAGCAGCCGAGGACAGGAGAACACTGAAGCTTTCTTT. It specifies CASSRGQENTEAFF. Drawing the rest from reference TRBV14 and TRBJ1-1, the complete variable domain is EAGVTQFPSHSVIEKGQTVTLRCDPISGHDNLYWYRRVMGKEIKFLLHFVKESKQDESGMPNNRFLAERTGGTYSTLKVQPAELEDSGVYFCASSRGQENTEAFFGQGTRLTVV.